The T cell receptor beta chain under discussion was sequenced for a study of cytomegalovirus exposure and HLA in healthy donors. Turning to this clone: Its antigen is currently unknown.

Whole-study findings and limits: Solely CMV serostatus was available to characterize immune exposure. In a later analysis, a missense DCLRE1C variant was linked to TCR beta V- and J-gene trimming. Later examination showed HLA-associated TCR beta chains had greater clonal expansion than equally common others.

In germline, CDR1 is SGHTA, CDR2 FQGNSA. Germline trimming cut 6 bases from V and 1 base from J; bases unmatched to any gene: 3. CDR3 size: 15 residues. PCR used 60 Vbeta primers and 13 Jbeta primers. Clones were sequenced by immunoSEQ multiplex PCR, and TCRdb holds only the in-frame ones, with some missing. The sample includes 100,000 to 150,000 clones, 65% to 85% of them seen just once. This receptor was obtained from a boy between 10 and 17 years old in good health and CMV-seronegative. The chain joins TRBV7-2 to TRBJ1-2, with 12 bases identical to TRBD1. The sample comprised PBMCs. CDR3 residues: CASRGQGAINYGYTF. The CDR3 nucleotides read TGTGCCAGCAGGGGACAGGGGGCGATTAACTATGGCTACACCTTC.